This T cell receptor (beta chain) emerged from a study of patients and donors after allogeneic stem cell transplantation. V gave up 6 bases and J gave up 4 bases; unmatched junction bases: 10. Per germline, CDR1 KGHSH and CDR2 LQKENI. The CDR3 has 15 residues. This clonotype occurred a few times. TCRdb itself ran the RT-PCR reads through MiXCR, one entry per CDR3 protein. The sample records 800,000 to 1,000,000 distinct CDR3 sequences, about a sixth being singletons. The chain couples TRBV18 to TRBJ2-3, with 7 bases identical to TRBD2. The sample consisted of blood, either unsorted or a sorted T cell fraction (not recorded which). This sequence was found in a human donor who was either an allogeneic HSCT recipient or a stem cell or donor lymphocyte infusion donor (not recorded which). It is not recorded whose cells these are; they may come from a transplant donor. For the CDR3, the DNA is TGTGCCAGCTCCCTAGAGGGAGGGCCGGCAGATACGCAGTATTTT. It encodes CASSLEGGPADTQYF.